The 25 T cell receptor beta chains listed next were all sequenced from one sample in a study of blood T cell repertoires in COVID-19 (TCRdb year 2020). Libraries were constructed by the immunoSEQ multiplex PCR assay. Entries here come from immuneACCESS through TCRdb and include only in-frame sequences with V and J called. Some clones fail to appear in such tables; in the studies checked, an unresolved V gene covers under half of the shortfall, and the cause of the remainder is unknown. The sample records 100,000 or so clones, 70% to 90% of which are singletons. Of the sample, 2% falls within the top ten clones. Sequencing input: peripheral blood. These TCRs come from a man aged 50-59 years with active COVID-19.

This chain links TRBV3-1 (or the pseudogene TRBV3-2) with TRBJ2-6; 8 bases align to TRBD1. Trimming cost V 4 bases and J 10 bases; bases outside gene matches: 9. The CDR3 is 15 residues long. Germline V gene lookup returns CDR1 LGHDT and CDR2 YNNKEL (reference sequence). Here the CDR3 reads CASSRSPGGENVLTF. Here the CDR3 DNA reads TGTGCCAGCAGCCGTTCACCAGGGGGCGAGAACGTCCTGACTTTC.

The chain employs TRBV19 and TRBJ2-2, with TRBD2 identical over 9 bases. Germline CDR1 reads LNHDA; CDR2 reads SQIVND (reference sequence). V shed 6 bases and J 5 bases; nucleotides not matched to a gene: 10. This CDR3 contains 16 residues. DNA of the CDR3: TGTGCCAGTAGGCCTCGCGGGGGGGCAGGTACCGGGGAGCTGTTTTTT. Translated, it gives CASRPRGGAGTGELFF. Full variable domain (rest looked up from reference TRBV19 and TRBJ2-2): DGGITQSPKYLFRKEGQNVTLSCEQNLNHDAMYWYRQDPGQGLRLIYYSQIVNDFQKGDIAEGYSVSREKKESFPLTVTSAQKNPTAFYLCASRPRGGAGTGELFFGEGSRLTVL.

The chain uses TRBV9 and TRBJ1-2, with D possibly being TRBD1 (5 bases). V lost 0 bases, J lost 6 bases, and 15 bases lay in between. Germline V gene sequence: CDR1 SGDLS, CDR2 YYNGEE. This CDR3 has 15 residues. As DNA, the CDR3 is TGTGCCAGCAGCGTAGATGGGGTGGCGGGGGATGGCTACACCTTC. Protein sequence: CASSVDGVAGDGYTF.

The rearrangement links TRBV20-1 to TRBJ2-7, with a possible D match to TRBD1 (5 bases). The V end lost 3 bases, the J end lost 2 bases, and 11 bases lay between the germline ends. This CDR3 has 13 residues. CDR1 and CDR2 (germline): DFQATT, SNEGSKA (reference sequence). The CDR3 reads CSASRGTTYEQYF. CDR3 DNA: TGCAGTGCTAGTAGGGGTACCACCTACGAGCAGTACTTC.

V gene TRBV7-7 combines with J gene TRBJ2-1, with D perhaps TRBD2 (5 bases). The germline V gene has CDR1 SSHAT and CDR2 FNYEAQ (reference sequence). The CDR3 is 14 amino acids. Trimming removed 5 bases from V and 10 bases from J, with 18 bases in between. The CDR3 here is CASSQDSRSGEQFF. In DNA, the CDR3 is TGTGCCAGCAGCCAGGACTCCCGGAGTGGGGAGCAGTTCTTC.

The chain recombines TRBV7-2 with TRBJ2-3; D is perhaps TRBD1 (6 bases). V lost 2 bases and J 2 bases, leaving 11 bases between the germline ends. Germline CDR1 and CDR2: SGHTA and FQGNSA. CDR3 length: 15 amino acids. The CDR3 region is CASSLNQGHTDTQYF. CDR3 nucleotide sequence: TGTGCCAGCAGCTTAAACCAGGGGCACACAGATACGCAGTATTTT.

This clone has a count of ten or more. The chain links TRBV4-2 to TRBJ2-3, with 10 bases that match TRBD1. The CDR3 is made up of 16 amino acids. Germline CDR1 and CDR2: LGHNA and YNFKEQ. The V segment lost 1 base and the J segment 6 bases; nucleotides outside the gene matches: 7. The CDR3 DNA follows: TGTGCCAGCAGCCAAGTCGTTACGACAGGGGGCGATACGCAGTATTTT. This translates into CASSQVVTTGGDTQYF.

The chain links TRBV14 to TRBJ2-7; D is unclear. V lost 4 bases and J 6 bases, leaving 13 bases between the germline ends. CDR3 length equals 13 residues. Germline assignment: CDR1 SGHDN and CDR2 FVKESK. The CDR3 nucleotides read TGTGCCAGCAGCCGCCAGAGGCGGTCCGAGCAGTACTTC. The encoded protein is CASSRQRRSEQYF.

In DNA, the CDR3 is TGTGCCAGCAGTGCCCCCACGGGGGTGCACACCGGGGAGCTGTTTTTT. Its translation: CASSAPTGVHTGELFF. J is TRBJ2-2 and V is TRBV25-1; the D gene is possibly TRBD2 (6 bases). Trimming removed 4 bases at V and 3 bases at J, with 15 bases between. This CDR3 contains 16 residues. The germline V gene has CDR1 MGHDK and CDR2 SYGVNS. The full variable domain, in which reference TRBV25-1 and TRBJ2-2 provide the parts outside the CDR3, is EADIYQTPRYLVIGTGKKITLECSQTMGHDKMYWYQQDPGMELHLIHYSYGVNSTEKGDLSSESTVSRIRTEHFPLTLESARPSHTSQYLCASSAPTGVHTGELFFGEGSRLTVL.

The V and J genes are TRBV19 and TRBJ2-7; a possible D gene is TRBD2 (5 bases). The CDR3 sequence is 12 residues long. In germline, CDR1 is LNHDA, CDR2 SQIVND (reference sequence). Trimming pared 8 bases from V and 3 bases from J, leaving 11 bases between. In nucleotides, the CDR3 is TGTGCCAGTGGGTTTCGGGACTACGAGCAGTACTTC. Translated: CASGFRDYEQYF.

This chain joins TRBV5-1 and TRBJ2-1; TRBD2 matches at 10 bases. The V segment lost 0 bases and the J segment 4 bases; nucleotides outside the gene matches: 1. This CDR3 spans 15 amino acids. Germline V gives CDR1 SGHRS, CDR2 YFSETQ. CDR3: CASSLGSGGYNEQFF. CDR3 bases: TGCGCCAGCAGCTTGGGTAGCGGGGGGTACAATGAGCAGTTCTTC.

This sequence joins TRBV2 and TRBJ1-2; D call uncertain. The CDR3 covers 15 residues. V gave up 7 bases and J gave up 4 bases, with 19 bases separating them. Germline CDR1 and CDR2: SNHLY and FYNNEI. This CDR3 reads CASKLVTVSSYGYTF. As DNA, the CDR3 is TGTGCCAGCAAGTTGGTCACAGTTTCTTCCTATGGCTACACCTTC.

The CDR3 sequence is CSTTGTGTEAFF. The CDR3 DNA is TGCAGCACAACAGGGACCGGCACTGAAGCTTTCTTT. This rearrangement joins TRBV29-1 to TRBJ1-1; weak D call: TRBD1 (6 bases). The CDR3 is 12 amino acids. Trimming cost V 8 bases and J 4 bases, with 14 bases left between them. Germline V gene data show CDR1 as SQVTM and CDR2 as ANQGSEA.

The chain is built from TRBV6-6 and TRBJ2-1, with 9 positions matching TRBD2. CDR1 and CDR2 (germline): MNHNY, SVGAGI (reference sequence). Trimming cost V 4 bases and J 3 bases; bases outside gene matches: 7. The CDR3 spans 16 residues. The CDR3 reads CASSSNRRGGYNEQFF. The CDR3 DNA sequence: TGTGCCAGCAGTTCCAACAGGCGGGGGGGCTACAATGAGCAGTTCTTC.

V usage is TRBV6-6 and J usage is TRBJ2-3; 12 positions match TRBD2. The CDR3 covers 18 residues. V gave up 5 bases and J gave up 4 bases; unmatched junction bases: 13. Germline CDR1 and CDR2: MNHNY and SVGAGI (reference sequence). The CDR3 is CASSPRPGLAGSPDTQYF. CDR3 sequence (DNA): TGTGCCAGCAGTCCCCGACCTGGACTAGCGGGGAGCCCAGATACGCAGTATTTT.

The chain couples TRBV25-1 to TRBJ2-3; tentative D call: TRBD2 (7 bases). V was cut by 4 bases and J by 6 bases, with 14 bases left in between. CDR1 is MGHDK and CDR2 is SYGVNS in the germline V gene. The CDR3 contains 14 residues. CDR3 protein: CASSGGGLGDTQYF. The CDR3 DNA sequence: TGTGCCAGCAGTGGCGGGGGCCTTGGGGATACGCAGTATTTT.

V gene TRBV30 combines with J gene TRBJ2-5, with D unresolved. Germline-derived CDR1 and CDR2 are GTSNPN and SVGIG (reference sequence). This CDR3 spans 11 amino acids. The V gene lost 0 bases and the J gene lost 5 bases, with 4 bases spanning the gap. The CDR3 protein is CAWSVRETQYF. The CDR3 DNA reads as TGTGCCTGGAGTGTACGGGAGACCCAGTACTTC. The full variable domain, with the rest looked up from reference TRBV30 and TRBJ2-5, is SQTIHQWPATLVQPVGSPLSLECTVEGTSNPNLYWYRQAAGRGLQLLFYSVGIGQISSEVPQNLSASRPQDRQFILSSKKLLLSDSGFYLCAWSVRETQYFGPGTRLLVL.

CDR3 DNA: TGTGCCAGCAGCGCATCTAGCGGGGGGGCGGATACGCAGTATTTT. This gives the protein CASSASSGGADTQYF. The V call is TRBV7-3, the J call TRBJ2-3, with 12 bases lining up with TRBD2. This CDR3 has 15 residues. J gave up 6 bases and V 5 bases, and 6 bases lay outside the gene matches. Germline lookup yields CDR1 SGHTA and CDR2 FQGTGA.

There are a few counts of this clone. The sample holds other DNA sequences that translate to the same CDR3. The V call is TRBV18, the J call TRBJ2-7; D is perhaps TRBD2 (5 bases). Germline V gene lookup returns CDR1 KGHSH and CDR2 LQKENI. Deletions cut 3 bases from V and 2 bases from J, with 8 bases between. There are 13 residues in the CDR3. The CDR3 here is CASSPLGTYEQYF. The DNA for the CDR3 is TGTGCCAGCTCACCCCTCGGGACCTACGAGCAGTACTTC. Full variable domain (remainder filled in from reference TRBV18 and TRBJ2-7): NAGVMQNPRHLVRRRGQEARLRCSPMKGHSHVYWYRQLPEEGLKFMVYLQKENIIDESGMPKERFSAEFPKEGPSILRIQQVVRGDSAAYFCASSPLGTYEQYFGPGTRLTVT.

The chain couples TRBV7-2 to TRBJ2-5; 8 bases line up with TRBD2. Per the germline V gene, CDR1 is SGHTA and CDR2 is FQGNSA. The length of the CDR3 is 14 residues. After removal of 5 bases from V and 5 bases from J, the junction contained 7 bases not matched to a gene. The DNA of the CDR3 is TGTGCCAGCAGCCGCGGGACTAGTGGCGAGACCCAGTACTTC. This translates into CASSRGTSGETQYF.

J is TRBJ1-6 and V is TRBV6-5; a possible D gene is TRBD1 (6 bases). V was clipped by 7 bases and J by 6 bases, with 13 bases between them. This CDR3 has 14 residues. Germline values: CDR1 MNHEY, CDR2 SVGAGI. The CDR3 nucleotides are TGTGCCAGCAAGGTACAGGGTCTTAATTCACCCCTCCACTTT. Translation gives CASKVQGLNSPLHF.

The chain recombines TRBV4-3 with TRBJ2-1; 8 bases map to TRBD1. In germline, CDR1 is LGHNA, CDR2 YSLEER. The CDR3 has 14 residues. V was clipped by 1 base and J by 7 bases; unmatched bases: 3. CDR3 sequence reads: CASSQAYRGNEQFF. The CDR3 DNA sequence: TGCGCCAGCAGCCAAGCTTACAGGGGGAATGAGCAGTTCTTC.

The J gene is TRBJ2-2, the V gene TRBV6-5; weak D call: TRBD2 (5 bases). Germline V gene lookup returns CDR1 MNHEY and CDR2 SVGAGI. V was shortened by 5 bases and J by 7 bases, with 5 bases between the two germline ends. The CDR3 runs to 11 residues. The CDR3 DNA follows: TGTGCCAGCAGTCGGGGCGGGGAGCTGTTTTTT. Amino acid sequence: CASSRGGELFF.

The V call is TRBV7-2, the J call TRBJ1-5; the D gene is possibly TRBD1 (5 bases). This CDR3 contains 17 residues. Germline V gives CDR1 SGHTA, CDR2 FQGNSA. The V end was cut by 3 bases, the J end by 0 bases, with 15 bases between. The CDR3 coding sequence is TGTGCCAGCAGCTTTCTACAGGATTTTTATAGCAATCAGCCCCAGCATTTT. It translates to CASSFLQDFYSNQPQHF.

The J gene is TRBJ2-5, the V gene TRBV4-1; possible D gene TRBD1, 6 bases. This CDR3 contains 15 residues. Deletions cut 2 bases from V and 5 bases from J, with 15 bases between. Per germline, CDR1 MGHRA and CDR2 YSYEKL. CDR3 in amino acids: CASSQPPQGRETQYF. CDR3 DNA sequence: TGCGCCAGCAGCCAACCGCCCCAGGGGCGGGAGACCCAGTACTTC.